The 14 T cell receptor beta chains below all came from one sample that was sequenced in a study of technical replicates of blood from several donors. Profiling relied on immunoSEQ multiplex PCR, and the TCRdb table lists in-frame clones only, not all of them. The sample has 66,000 or so clones; less than 98% are singletons. The sequenced sample consisted of T cells isolated from PBMCs. All receptors come from a human donor in good health.

The chain is built from TRBV9 and TRBJ1-5; 7 nucleotides line up with TRBD1. Germline assignment: CDR1 SGDLS and CDR2 YYNGEE. Unmatched junction bases numbered 7, after V lost 4 bases and J lost 3 bases. CDR3 length equals 15 residues. The CDR3 nucleotides are TGTGCCAGCAGCCCTGGGGACAGCCTCAATCAGCCCCAGCATTTT. It specifies CASSPGDSLNQPQHF. The variable domain in full, with the rest retrieved from reference TRBV9 and TRBJ1-5, is DSGVTQTPKHLITATGQRVTLRCSPRSGDLSVYWYQQSLDQGLQFLIQYYNGEERAKGNILERFSAQQFPDLHSELNLSSLELGDSALYFCASSPGDSLNQPQHFGDGTRLSIL.

The V gene is TRBV7-3, the J gene TRBJ2-7; D remains ambiguous. This CDR3 has 13 residues. Germline CDR1 SGHTA, CDR2 FQGTGA. V shed 1 base and J shed 5 bases, with 9 bases lying between them. CDR3 DNA sequence: TGTGCCAGCAGCTTAAATGCGGCCAACGAGCAGTACTTC. This encodes CASSLNAANEQYF. Drawing the rest from reference TRBV7-3 and TRBJ2-7, the complete variable domain is GAGVSQTPSNKVTEKGKYVELRCDPISGHTALYWYRQSLGQGPEFLIYFQGTGAADDSGLPNDRFFAVRPEGSVSTLKIQRTERGDSAVYLCASSLNAANEQYFGPGTRLTVT.

This rearrangement joins TRBV11-2 to TRBJ2-4; weak D call: TRBD2 (5 bases). V lost 4 bases, J lost 0 bases, and 22 bases lay in between. The CDR3 covers 19 residues. Germline CDR1 reads SGHAT; CDR2 reads FQNNGV. The CDR3 DNA reads as TGTGCCAGCAGCTCGGACCGGACGGATTTCGGGGTAGCCAAAAACATTCAGTACTTC. Translation: CASSSDRTDFGVAKNIQYF.

J is TRBJ2-7 and V is TRBV2; D may be TRBD1 (6 bases). CDR1 is SNHLY, CDR2 FYNNEI, per germline. The CDR3 runs 14 residues. V was shortened by 6 bases and J by 7 bases, with 19 bases between the two germline ends. This CDR3 is CASRESPQGLEQYF. The DNA for the CDR3 is TGTGCCAGCAGAGAAAGCCCGCAGGGGTTGGAGCAGTACTTC. The complete variable domain, with remaining parts taken from reference TRBV2 and TRBJ2-7, reads EPEVTQTPSHQVTQMGQEVILRCVPISNHLYFYWYRQILGQKVEFLVSFYNNEISEKSEIFDDQFSVERPDGSNFTLKIRSTKLEDSAMYFCASRESPQGLEQYFGPGTRLTVT.

The V and J genes are TRBV6-4 and TRBJ2-5, with 10 bases that match TRBD1. V dropped 4 bases and J dropped 4; count of bases not matched to a gene: 0. Germline V gene data show CDR1 as MRHNA and CDR2 as SNTAGT. The CDR3 is 13 amino acids. The CDR3 sequence is CASSGTGGETQYF. For the CDR3, the DNA is TGTGCCAGCAGTGGGACAGGGGGAGAGACCCAGTACTTC.

The J gene is TRBJ2-7, the V gene TRBV7-9; TRBD1 aligns across 10 bases. This CDR3 region has 14 residues. Germline V gives CDR1 SEHNR, CDR2 FQNEAQ (reference sequence). V trimming: 3 bases; J trimming: 4 bases; junction bases outside the gene matches: 3. The CDR3 protein is CASSFRDRGYEQYF. The CDR3, as DNA: TGTGCCAGCAGCTTTCGGGACAGGGGTTACGAGCAGTACTTC.

The rearrangement uses TRBV6-1 and TRBJ1-1; D ambiguous. V was pared by 7 bases and J by 0 bases, with 12 bases between. This CDR3 is 14 amino acids long. Germline loops: CDR1 MNHNS, CDR2 SASEGT. CDR3 loop: CASTYGPLNTEAFF. CDR3 bases: TGTGCCAGCACGTACGGTCCTTTGAACACTGAAGCTTTCTTT.

This chain uses TRBV11-2 with TRBJ1-1; D uncertain. CDR3 size: 13 residues. The V and J ends lost 1 base and 7 bases respectively, with 10 bases between them. Germline V gives CDR1 SGHAT, CDR2 FQNNGV. DNA for the CDR3: TGTGCCAGCAGCTTAGTCGGTGCCGTTGAAGCTTTCTTT. It yields the protein CASSLVGAVEAFF. The whole variable domain, remainder taken from reference TRBV11-2 and TRBJ1-1, is EAGVAQSPRYKIIEKRQSVAFWCNPISGHATLYWYQQILGQGPKLLIQFQNNGVVDDSQLPKDRFSAERLKGVDSTLKIQPAKLEDSAVYLCASSLVGAVEAFFGQGTRLTVV.

The chain has TRBV25-1 and TRBJ1-5; 7 bases map to TRBD1. J gave up 6 bases and V 2 bases, and 4 bases lay outside the gene matches. Germline lookup yields CDR1 MGHDK and CDR2 SYGVNS. CDR3 length: 14 residues. In DNA, the CDR3 is TGTGCCAGCAGTGAACCAGGGGGAAGTCAGCCCCAGCATTTT. Encoded protein: CASSEPGGSQPQHF.

The V and J genes are TRBV18 and TRBJ1-1, with 8 bases lining up with TRBD1. Germline CDR1 KGHSH, CDR2 LQKENI. The trim removed 3 bases at V and 2 bases at J, leaving 11 bases unmatched. The CDR3 is 17 residues long. In DNA form, the CDR3 reads TGTGCCAGCTCACCCCCAGGGGGCCGAGTAAGAAACACTGAAGCTTTCTTT. It is translated as CASSPPGGRVRNTEAFF. The full variable domain, in which reference TRBV18 and TRBJ1-1 provide the parts outside the CDR3, is NAGVMQNPRHLVRRRGQEARLRCSPMKGHSHVYWYRQLPEEGLKFMVYLQKENIIDESGMPKERFSAEFPKEGPSILRIQQVVRGDSAAYFCASSPPGGRVRNTEAFFGQGTRLTVV.

The rearrangement joins TRBV7-9 to TRBJ2-3, with a possible D match to TRBD2 (6 bases). V was clipped by 5 bases and J by 4 bases, with 10 bases between them. The length of the CDR3 is 13 residues. The germline CDR1 and CDR2 sequences are SEHNR and FQNEAQ (reference sequence). The CDR3 nucleotides read TGTGCCAGCAGCCCGGGACTTTCAGATACGCAGTATTTT. This encodes CASSPGLSDTQYF.

The chain recombines TRBV29-1 with TRBJ1-3; D gene ambiguous. Deletions cut 5 bases from V and 4 bases from J, with 9 bases between. The CDR3 consists of 12 residues. CDR1 is SQVTM and CDR2 is ANQGSEA in the germline V gene. CDR3 protein: CSVTAGGNTIYF. CDR3 nucleotides: TGCAGCGTTACGGCGGGCGGAAACACCATATATTTT. Full variable domain (remainder filled in from reference TRBV29-1 and TRBJ1-3): SAVISQKPSRDICQRGTSLTIQCQVDSQVTMMFWYRQQPGQSLTLIATANQGSEATYESGFVIDKFPISRPNLTFSTLTVSNMSPEDSSIYLCSVTAGGNTIYFGEGSWLTVV.

The chain employs TRBV28 and TRBJ2-7; TRBD2 agrees at 10 bases. With V trimmed by 10 bases and J by 1 base, 7 bases remained unmatched. In germline, CDR1 is MDHEN, CDR2 SYDVKM. This CDR3 region has 14 residues. The CDR3 loop reads CATTPSGRSYEQYF. In DNA form, the CDR3 reads TGTGCCACCACCCCTAGCGGGAGATCCTACGAGCAGTACTTC.

The V call is TRBV11-2, the J call TRBJ2-1; TRBD2 aligns across 9 bases. CDR1 is SGHAT, CDR2 FQNNGV, per germline. V trimming: 5 bases; J trimming: 6 bases; junction bases outside the gene matches: 8. The CDR3 length is 15 residues. The CDR3 spells CASSLSGGMFNEQFF. The CDR3 DNA is TGTGCCAGCAGCCTGAGCGGGGGGATGTTCAATGAGCAGTTCTTC.